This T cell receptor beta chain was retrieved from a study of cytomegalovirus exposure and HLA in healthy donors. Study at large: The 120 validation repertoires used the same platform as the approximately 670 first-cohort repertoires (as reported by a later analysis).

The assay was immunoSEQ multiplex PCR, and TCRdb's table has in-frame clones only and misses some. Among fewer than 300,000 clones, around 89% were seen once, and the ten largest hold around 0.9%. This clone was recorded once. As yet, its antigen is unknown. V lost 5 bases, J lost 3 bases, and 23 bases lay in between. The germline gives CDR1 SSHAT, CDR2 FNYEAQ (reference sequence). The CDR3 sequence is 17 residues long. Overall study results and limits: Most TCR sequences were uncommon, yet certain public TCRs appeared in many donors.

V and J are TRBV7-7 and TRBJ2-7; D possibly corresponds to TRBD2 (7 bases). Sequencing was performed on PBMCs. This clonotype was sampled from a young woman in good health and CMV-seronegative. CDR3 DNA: TGTGCCAGCAGCCCTCGGGCTGGGTTGGGGGGGCTCTACGAGCAGTACTTC. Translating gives CASSPRAGLGGLYEQYF.